One and the same sample provided the 18 T cell receptor beta chains below, sequenced in a study of blood T cell repertoires in COVID-19. TCRdb keeps only in-frame clones here, not all; method: immunoSEQ multiplex PCR. The repertoire consists of 210,000 or so clones, with 80% to 90% occurring once and the leading ten covering approximately 8.1%. The sequenced sample was peripheral blood. The receptors were gathered from a woman aged 45-59 years with active or convalescent COVID-19.

The CDR3 sequence: CAISILTGELFF. CDR3 nucleotide sequence: TGTGCCATCAGTATACTTACCGGGGAGCTGTTTTTT. The chain recombines TRBV10-3 with TRBJ2-2; D is ambiguous. Between the trimmed V and J ends, which lost 5 bases and 5 bases, there was a span of 6 bases. The CDR3 runs 12 residues. Germline V gene data show CDR1 as ENHRY and CDR2 as SYGVKD.

This chain links TRBV7-3 with TRBJ2-1; the match to TRBD2 covers 8 bases. V lost 4 bases and J lost 9; bases outside the gene matches: 5. The CDR3 spans 13 residues. From germline, CDR1 is SGHTA and CDR2 FQGTGA. CDR3 amino acids: CASSSGLGSEQFF. The DNA of the CDR3 is TGTGCCAGCAGCTCGGGACTAGGCAGTGAGCAGTTCTTC.

CDR3 bases: TGTGCCAGCTCACCGATGTTGGCTACTGAAGCTTTCTTT. Its protein is CASSPMLATEAFF. The genes are TRBV18 and TRBJ1-1; no clear D gene. The V gene lost 3 bases and the J gene lost 5 bases, with 10 bases spanning the gap. This CDR3 is 13 amino acids long. The germline V gene has CDR1 KGHSH and CDR2 LQKENI. The whole variable domain, filled in from reference TRBV18 and TRBJ1-1, reads NAGVMQNPRHLVRRRGQEARLRCSPMKGHSHVYWYRQLPEEGLKFMVYLQKENIIDESGMPKERFSAEFPKEGPSILRIQQVVRGDSAAYFCASSPMLATEAFFGQGTRLTVV.

The genes are TRBV5-5 and TRBJ2-7, with D tentatively TRBD2 (5 bases). The CDR3 length is 15 residues. The V end was cut by 5 bases, the J end by 0 bases, with 15 bases between. Germline-derived CDR1 and CDR2 are SGHKS and YYEKEE (reference sequence). The DNA of the CDR3 is TGTGCCAGCAGTCTCTTGCGGGCAAGCTCCTACGAGCAGTACTTC. It encodes CASSLLRASSYEQYF.

V usage is TRBV9 and J usage is TRBJ2-2; D not resolved. The CDR3 runs 16 residues. V was clipped by 4 bases and J by 4 bases, with 17 bases between them. In germline, CDR1 is SGDLS, CDR2 YYNGEE. CDR3 in DNA: TGTGCCAGCAGCACCCATGACATCCCTGGCACCGGGGAGCTGTTTTTT. It specifies CASSTHDIPGTGELFF.

The chain combines TRBV28 with TRBJ1-5, with TRBD1 identical over 7 bases. The ends lost 3 bases at V and 4 bases at J; junction bases unmatched: 6. Germline CDR1 is MDHEN and CDR2 is SYDVKM. This CDR3 has 15 residues. CDR3 protein: CASSFEGRGNQPQHF. The CDR3 DNA follows: TGTGCCAGCAGTTTTGAGGGCAGGGGGAATCAGCCCCAGCATTTT. The full variable domain, completed using reference TRBV28 and TRBJ1-5, is DVKVTQSSRYLVKRTGEKVFLECVQDMDHENMFWYRQDPGLGLRLIYFSYDVKMKEKGDIPEGYSVSREKKERFSLILESASTNQTSMYLCASSFEGRGNQPQHFGDGTRLSIL.

A note on this clone: The sample contains more than one DNA sequence encoding this CDR3. The chain joins TRBV6-5 to TRBJ1-1; D uncertain. The CDR3 runs 11 residues. The germline gives CDR1 MNHEY, CDR2 SVGAGI. The V and J ends lost 6 bases and 4 bases respectively, with 6 bases between them. For the CDR3, the DNA is TGTGCCAGCAGAGGCGGCACTGAAGCTTTCTTT. It yields the protein CASRGGTEAFF.

The chain links TRBV7-2 to TRBJ2-6; possible D gene TRBD1, 6 bases. This CDR3 has 14 residues. Germline lookup yields CDR1 SGHTA and CDR2 FQGNSA. Trimming pared 5 bases from V and 5 bases from J, leaving 10 bases between. The CDR3 is CASSLDRRANVLTF. The CDR3 DNA reads as TGTGCCAGCAGCCTGGACAGAAGGGCCAACGTCCTGACTTTC.

The genes are TRBV27 and TRBJ2-1, with TRBD2 matching over 8 bases. This CDR3 region has 15 residues. Germline V gene data show CDR1 as MNHEY and CDR2 as SMNVEV (reference sequence). The trim removed 1 base at V and 8 bases at J, leaving 7 bases unmatched. This CDR3 reads CASSLFTSGNYEQFF. CDR3 nucleotides: TGTGCCAGCAGTTTATTTACTAGCGGAAACTATGAGCAGTTCTTC.

The chain uses TRBV6-5 and TRBJ2-3; possibly TRBD1 for D (6 bases). The V end was cut by 2 bases, the J end by 4 bases, with 13 bases between. Looked up from germline, CDR1 is MNHEY and CDR2 is SVGAGI. The CDR3 extends over 15 amino acids. Here the CDR3 reads CASSYSRGLPDTQYF. DNA for the CDR3: TGTGCCAGCAGTTACAGCAGGGGTTTACCAGATACGCAGTATTTT.

This clone was counted once. The chain has TRBV3-1 (or the pseudogene TRBV3-2) and TRBJ1-2; D possibly corresponds to TRBD1 (5 bases). The germline V gene has CDR1 LGHDT and CDR2 YNNKEL (reference sequence). The V gene lost 1 base and the J gene lost 5 bases, with 8 bases spanning the gap. The CDR3 runs 13 residues. The CDR3 DNA follows: TGTGCCAGCAGCCAAGTGGGACTTTATGGCTACACCTTC. Amino acid sequence: CASSQVGLYGYTF.

The V and J genes are TRBV29-1 and TRBJ1-1, with 7 positions matching TRBD1. In germline, CDR1 is SQVTM, CDR2 ANQGSEA. J gave up 1 base and V 7 bases, and 6 bases lay outside the gene matches. CDR3 size: 13 residues. The CDR3 region is CSGQGKENTEAFF. CDR3 nucleotides: TGCAGCGGACAGGGAAAAGAGAACACTGAAGCTTTCTTT.

The chain links TRBV11-2 to TRBJ2-7; 12 nucleotides align to TRBD1. The CDR3 has 17 amino acids. Germline values: CDR1 SGHAT, CDR2 FQNNGV. The V segment lost 1 base and the J segment 3 bases; nucleotides outside the gene matches: 7. The DNA for the CDR3 is TGTGCCAGCAGCTTAGGCTTACGGGACAGGGGGCACTACGAGCAGTACGTC. Its translation: CASSLGLRDRGHYEQYV.

The chain couples TRBV7-9 to TRBJ1-1; TRBD1 matches 9 bases. J gave up 7 bases and V 4 bases, and 10 bases lay outside the gene matches. CDR3 length: 15 amino acids. The germline V gene has CDR1 SEHNR and CDR2 FQNEAQ (reference sequence). The CDR3 is CASSSRVGQGSEAFF. The CDR3, as DNA: TGTGCCAGCAGCTCCCGTGTGGGACAGGGCAGTGAAGCTTTCTTT.

On this clone itself: Relative to the germline gene, one junction end is altered; a read error may explain this. The chain has TRBV7-9 and TRBJ2-7; TRBD1 matches at 10 bases. The CDR3 consists of 14 residues. The germline CDR1 and CDR2 sequences are SEHNR and FQNEAQ (reference sequence). The CDR3 region has the DNA TGTGCCAGCAACTTAGAGGGACAGGGGTACGAGCAGTACTTC. Translating gives CASNLEGQGYEQYF.

The V and J genes are TRBV25-1 and TRBJ2-2; no reliable D call. From germline, CDR1 is MGHDK and CDR2 SYGVNS. This CDR3 is built from 14 residues. V lost 1 base to trimming and J lost 3 bases, with 6 bases between them. The CDR3 protein is CASSEFRDTGELFF. CDR3 sequence (DNA): TGTGCCAGCAGTGAATTCCGAGACACCGGGGAGCTGTTTTTT. Full variable domain (outside the CDR3, taken from reference TRBV25-1 and TRBJ2-2): EADIYQTPRYLVIGTGKKITLECSQTMGHDKMYWYQQDPGMELHLIHYSYGVNSTEKGDLSSESTVSRIRTEHFPLTLESARPSHTSQYLCASSEFRDTGELFFGEGSRLTVL.

This clone was detected only once. The genes are TRBV11-2 and TRBJ2-7, with 7 bases matching TRBD1. Germline-derived CDR1 and CDR2 are SGHAT and FQNNGV. The CDR3 length is 14 residues. V trimming: 5 bases; J trimming: 4 bases; junction bases outside the gene matches: 8. The CDR3 sequence: CASSPRTGHYEQYF. CDR3 nucleotides: TGTGCCAGCAGCCCCCGGACAGGTCATTACGAGCAGTACTTC.

V and J are TRBV2 and TRBJ1-5, with a tentative D call TRBD1 (5 bases). This CDR3 is built from 16 residues. Between the trimmed V and J ends, which lost 4 bases and 0 bases, there was a span of 13 bases. Germline V lookup: CDR1 SNHLY, CDR2 FYNNEI. CDR3 loop: CASSAQGWTSNQPQHF. CDR3 nucleotide sequence: TGTGCCAGCAGTGCGCAGGGCTGGACTAGCAATCAGCCCCAGCATTTT.